Shown below are 15 T cell receptor beta chains from a single sample sequenced in a study of CD8 T cells in ankylosing spondylitis. Each CDR3 protein is one row after TCRdb ran MiXCR on the 5' RACE reads. Here the sample spans 150,000 to 200,000 distinct CDR3 sequences, 9.8% being singletons. Sequenced: blood, either unsorted or a sorted T cell fraction (not recorded which). These receptors all come from a female donor with ankylosing spondylitis or in good health (not recorded which).

The genes are TRBV4-3 and TRBJ1-4, with D uncertain. Per germline, CDR1 LGHNA and CDR2 YSLEER. This CDR3 spans 16 amino acids. V shed 0 bases and J shed 0 bases, with 8 bases lying between them. CDR3 coding DNA: TGCGCCAGCAGCCAAGAATTGGGGACAACTAATGAAAAACTGTTTTTT. Encoded protein: CASSQELGTTNEKLFF.

The chain joins TRBV14 to TRBJ2-1; 9 bases are shared with TRBD2. Germline CDR1 is SGHDN and CDR2 is FVKESK. The CDR3 extends over 15 amino acids. Trimming cost V 0 bases and J 5 bases; bases outside gene matches: 2. CDR3: CASSQDASGNNEQFF. The CDR3 DNA reads TGTGCCAGCAGCCAAGACGCTAGCGGGAACAATGAGCAGTTCTTC.

This chain connects TRBV6-2 or TRBV6-3 to TRBJ1-2; D is possibly TRBD1 (5 bases). CDR1 and CDR2 from the germline V gene are MNHEY and SVGEGT. The CDR3 spans 14 residues. With 3 bases removed from V and 0 bases from J, the gap between germline ends came to 8 bases. The CDR3 DNA reads as TGTGCCAGCAGTTATGACAGATCTAACTATGGCTACACCTTC. It specifies CASSYDRSNYGYTF.

The V and J genes are TRBV7-2 and TRBJ2-1, with D maybe TRBD2 (5 bases). Germline assignment: CDR1 SGHTA and CDR2 FQGNSA. This CDR3 is built from 16 residues. V gave up 2 bases and J gave up 8 bases, with 19 bases separating them. CDR3 amino acids: CASSLIPSGELDEQFF. Here the CDR3 DNA reads TGTGCCAGCAGCTTAATCCCGAGCGGAGAACTCGATGAGCAGTTCTTC. Looking up the rest from reference TRBV7-2 and TRBJ2-1 gives the full variable domain: GAGVSQSPSNKVTEKGKDVELRCDPISGHTALYWYRQSLGQGLEFLIYFQGNSAPDKSGLPSDRFSAERTGGSVSTLTIQRTQQEDSAVYLCASSLIPSGELDEQFFGPGTRLTVL.

The table lists this clonotype with many counts. The chain uses TRBV7-9 and TRBJ2-1; D perhaps matches TRBD1 (6 bases). Trimming cost V 3 bases and J 8 bases, with 17 bases left between them. CDR3 length: 15 residues. Germline-derived CDR1 and CDR2 are SEHNR and FQNEAQ (reference sequence). The CDR3 region has the DNA TGTGCCAGCAGCTTCATGGCAGGGGCGAGGGATGAGCAGTTCTTC. It translates to CASSFMAGARDEQFF.

The chain couples TRBV7-9 to TRBJ2-3; unclear D gene. In germline, CDR1 is SEHNR, CDR2 FQNEAQ (reference sequence). The germline V and J ends were trimmed by 2 bases and 1 base, with 10 bases remaining between them. This CDR3 comprises 15 residues. The CDR3 protein is CASSLPDGRTDTQYF. The CDR3 DNA sequence: TGTGCCAGCAGCTTACCGGACGGCCGCACAGATACGCAGTATTTT.

V usage is TRBV27 and J usage is TRBJ1-2, with 10 bases matching TRBD1. Germline V lookup: CDR1 MNHEY, CDR2 SMNVEV (reference sequence). V lost 9 bases to trimming and J lost 6 bases; unmatched junction nucleotides: 4. The CDR3 runs to 12 residues. CDR3 coding DNA: TGTGCCAGTAAGACAGGGGGCAATGGCTACACCTTC. This gives the protein CASKTGGNGYTF.

This clonotype was observed a few times. This rearrangement joins TRBV29-1 to TRBJ1-2, with 10 nucleotides matching TRBD1. The V segment lost 4 bases and the J segment 3 bases; nucleotides outside the gene matches: 2. The germline V gene has CDR1 SQVTM and CDR2 ANQGSEA. The CDR3 has 13 amino acids. The CDR3, as DNA: TGCAGCGTTGGCGGGACAGGGGACTATGGCTACACCTTC. This encodes CSVGGTGDYGYTF.

This clonotype was found a few times. The rearrangement links TRBV11-2 to TRBJ2-1, with 7 bases lining up with TRBD2. The ends lost 7 bases at V and 6 bases at J; junction bases unmatched: 6. Germline V CDR1 and CDR2: SGHAT, FQNNGV. The CDR3 is made up of 13 amino acids. The CDR3 DNA reads as TGTGCCAGCACCATTCCGGGGGGCAATGAGCAGTTCTTC. Its protein product is CASTIPGGNEQFF.

This clonotype was counted a few times. The chain uses TRBV15 and TRBJ2-5; a possible D gene is TRBD2 (5 bases). V gave up 2 bases and J gave up 1 base, with 11 bases separating them. The CDR3 covers 15 residues. Per the germline V gene, CDR1 is LNHNV and CDR2 is YYDKDF (reference sequence). CDR3 in DNA: TGTGCCACCAGCAGAAAACTAGAAGCCCAAGAGACCCAGTACTTC. This sequence encodes CATSRKLEAQETQYF.

The chain is built from TRBV4-3 and TRBJ2-1; no clear D gene. Germline-derived CDR1 and CDR2 are LGHNA and YSLEER. The V end lost 0 bases, the J end lost 6 bases, and 9 bases lay between the germline ends. The length of the CDR3 is 14 residues. CDR3 DNA sequence: TGCGCCAGCAGCCAAGAAAAGGGAAGCAATGAGCAGTTCTTC. It translates to CASSQEKGSNEQFF.

The chain recombines TRBV6-1 with TRBJ2-3, with TRBD2 identical over 10 bases. V dropped 7 bases and J dropped 3; count of bases not matched to a gene: 10. CDR3 length: 16 amino acids. Germline CDR1 and CDR2: MNHNS and SASEGT. DNA for the CDR3: TGTGCCAGCACGCTAAGACGGGGACTAGCGACAGATACGCAGTATTTT. Translated: CASTLRRGLATDTQYF.

The CDR3 spells CASRRTGEDTQYF. As DNA, the CDR3 is TGTGCCAGCAGGCGGACAGGGGAGGATACGCAGTATTTT. The gene calls are TRBV11-3 and TRBJ2-3, with 9 bases matching TRBD1. Per the germline V gene, CDR1 is SGHNT and CDR2 is YENEEA. After removal of 6 bases from V and 6 bases from J, the junction contained 4 bases not matched to a gene. CDR3 length: 13 amino acids.

This clonotype was detected a few times. In DNA, the CDR3 is TGTGCCGCTCCCCCCCGGAACCTCAATCAGCCCCAGCATTTT. It yields the protein CAAPPRNLNQPQHF. The gene calls are TRBV10-3 and TRBJ1-5; D uncertain. CDR3 size: 14 residues. Trimming stripped 11 bases from V and 3 bases from J, with 17 bases between. Germline CDR1 ENHRY, CDR2 SYGVKD.

This clonotype was seen ten or more times. This chain uses TRBV7-9 with TRBJ1-5; D unclear. The CDR3 has 12 amino acids. The germline V and J ends were trimmed by 5 bases and 10 bases, with 12 bases remaining between them. The germline gives CDR1 SEHNR, CDR2 FQNEAQ (reference sequence). DNA for the CDR3: TGTGCCAGCAGCCCCTCGGAGGGTCCCCAGCATTTT. It translates to CASSPSEGPQHF. Full variable domain (remainder filled in from reference TRBV7-9 and TRBJ1-5): DTGVSQNPRHKITKRGQNVTFRCDPISEHNRLYWYRQTLGQGPEFLTYFQNEAQLEKSRLLSDRFSAERPKGSFSTLEIQRTEQGDSAMYLCASSPSEGPQHFGDGTRLSIL.